A selection of T cell receptor beta chains follows, all from one sample in a study of control samples from healthy donors and cancer patients. Profiling relied on immunoSEQ multiplex PCR, and the TCRdb table lists in-frame clones only, not all of them. The table lists about 220,000 clones, about 93% of them singletons. The sample comprised blood. These receptors were obtained from a man in his fifties or sixties in good health. CDR3s include the opening cysteine and the closing phenylalanine or tryptophan. The D gene is left open where the match is weak. Clone size appears in some rows only: once, few, many, or a class for an expanded clone.

clone size: few; V gene: TRBV5-1; D gene: NA; J gene: TRBJ1-2; CDR3 protein: CASGRANYGYTF; CDR3 DNA: TGCGCCAGCGGTCGAGCCAACTATGGCTACACCTTC
clone size: NA; V gene: TRBV10-1; D gene: NA; J gene: TRBJ2-5; CDR3 protein: CASSDPGMETQYF; CDR3 DNA: TGCGCCAGCAGTGATCCGGGTATGGAGACCCAGTACTTC
clone size: NA; V gene: TRBV18; D gene: NA; J gene: TRBJ2-7; CDR3 protein: CASSPGQLYEQYF; CDR3 DNA: TGTGCCAGCTCACCAGGCCAGCTCTACGAGCAGTACTTC
clone size: NA; V gene: TRBV11-1; D gene: NA; J gene: TRBJ2-7; CDR3 protein: CASSPGTKPSYEQYF; CDR3 DNA: TGTGCCAGCAGTCCCGGGACGAAGCCTTCCTACGAGCAGTACTTC
clone size: once; V gene: TRBV5-1; D gene: NA; J gene: TRBJ2-5; CDR3 protein: CASSTAGAETQYF; CDR3 DNA: TGCGCCAGCAGCACCGCAGGGGCCGAGACCCAGTACTTC
clone size: NA; V gene: TRBV3-1/TRBV3-2; D gene: NA; J gene: TRBJ2-7; CDR3 protein: CASSQSTTGREQYF; CDR3 DNA: TGTGCCAGCAGCCAATCTACCACAGGGAGGGAGCAGTACTTC
clone size: NA; V gene: TRBV28; D gene: TRBD2; J gene: TRBJ2-5; CDR3 protein: CASSLAGDGKTQYF; CDR3 DNA: TGTGCCAGCAGTTTAGCGGGGGATGGGAAGACCCAGTACTTC
clone size: NA; V gene: TRBV6-5; D gene: NA; J gene: TRBJ1-1; CDR3 protein: CASSPDLVEAFF; CDR3 DNA: TGTGCCAGCAGCCCCGATTTGGTAGAAGCTTTCTTT
clone size: NA; V gene: TRBV5-6; D gene: NA; J gene: TRBJ1-3; CDR3 protein: CASSFEGTGNTIYF; CDR3 DNA: TGTGCCAGCAGCTTCGAGGGGACTGGAAACACCATATATTTT
clone size: NA; V gene: TRBV4-1; D gene: NA; J gene: TRBJ1-6; CDR3 protein: CASSQGQLSSYNSPLHF; CDR3 DNA: TGCGCCAGCAGCCAAGGACAGTTAAGCTCCTATAATTCACCCCTCCACTTT
clone size: NA; V gene: TRBV6-1; D gene: TRBD2; J gene: TRBJ2-3; CDR3 protein: CASSDGTSSVPITDTQYF; CDR3 DNA: TGTGCCAGCAGTGATGGGACTAGCTCTGTCCCCATCACAGATACGCAGTATTTT
clone size: NA; V gene: TRBV5-6; D gene: NA; J gene: TRBJ2-2; CDR3 protein: CASSPQGTGITGELFF; CDR3 DNA: TGTGCCAGCAGCCCACAAGGTACAGGGATTACCGGGGAGCTGTTTTTT
clone size: NA; V gene: TRBV11-2; D gene: NA; J gene: TRBJ2-1; CDR3 protein: CASSLLYNEQFF; CDR3 DNA: TGTGCCAGCAGCTTGTTATACAATGAGCAGTTCTTC
clone size: NA; V gene: TRBV4-3; D gene: NA; J gene: TRBJ1-5; CDR3 protein: CASSLDSSNQPQHF; CDR3 DNA: TGCGCCAGCAGCCTAGACAGTAGCAATCAGCCCCAGCATTTT
clone size: NA; V gene: TRBV28; D gene: NA; J gene: TRBJ1-3; CDR3 protein: CASSSYPGTFGNTIYF; CDR3 DNA: TGTGCCAGCAGTTCATACCCCGGGACATTTGGAAACACCATATATTTT
clone size: NA; V gene: TRBV6-6; D gene: TRBD1; J gene: TRBJ1-6; CDR3 protein: CASRPPGQGNSPLHF; CDR3 DNA: TGTGCCAGCAGACCCCCGGGACAGGGAAATTCACCCCTCCACTTT
clone size: NA; V gene: TRBV5-4; D gene: NA; J gene: TRBJ1-1; CDR3 protein: CASSPGAALMNTEAFF; CDR3 DNA: TGTGCCAGCAGCCCCGGGGCGGCCCTTATGAACACTGAAGCTTTCTTT
clone size: NA; V gene: TRBV19; D gene: TRBD1; J gene: TRBJ1-2; CDR3 protein: CASTKGDRGQGRGYTF; CDR3 DNA: TGTGCCAGTACGAAGGGGGATAGAGGACAGGGCCGTGGCTACACCTTC
clone size: NA; V gene: TRBV6-5; D gene: NA; J gene: TRBJ1-2; CDR3 protein: CASAPTNYGYTF; CDR3 DNA: TGTGCCAGCGCCCCAACCAACTATGGCTACACCTTC
clone size: NA; V gene: TRBV6-5; D gene: NA; J gene: TRBJ1-1; CDR3 protein: CASSRGAGDTEAFF; CDR3 DNA: TGTGCCAGCAGCCGCGGGGCGGGGGACACTGAAGCTTTCTTT
clone size: NA; V gene: TRBV7-8; D gene: NA; J gene: TRBJ2-5; CDR3 protein: CASSLLAAQETQYF; CDR3 DNA: TGTGCCAGCAGCTTGTTAGCGGCACAAGAGACCCAGTACTTC
clone size: NA; V gene: TRBV9; D gene: NA; J gene: TRBJ2-7; CDR3 protein: CASSLSMGADSYEQYF; CDR3 DNA: TGTGCCAGCAGCCTAAGCATGGGGGCTGACTCCTACGAGCAGTACTTC
clone size: NA; V gene: TRBV6-5; D gene: NA; J gene: TRBJ1-4; CDR3 protein: CASGGSVLEKLFF; CDR3 DNA: TGTGCCAGCGGGGGAAGTGTTCTTGAAAAACTGTTTTTT
clone size: NA; V gene: TRBV3-1/TRBV3-2; D gene: NA; J gene: TRBJ1-1; CDR3 protein: CASVTVGSEAFF; CDR3 DNA: TGTGCCAGCGTCACCGTGGGGTCTGAAGCTTTCTTT
clone size: NA; V gene: TRBV6-2/TRBV6-3; D gene: NA; J gene: TRBJ1-2; CDR3 protein: CASSSVSTGNYGYTF; CDR3 DNA: TGTGCCAGCAGCTCCGTATCTACAGGGAACTATGGCTACACCTTC
clone size: NA; V gene: TRBV28; D gene: TRBD1; J gene: TRBJ1-3; CDR3 protein: CASSLSTGLGNTIYF; CDR3 DNA: TGTGCCAGCAGTTTGTCGACAGGGTTGGGAAACACCATATATTTT
clone size: once; V gene: TRBV19; D gene: TRBD1; J gene: TRBJ1-2; CDR3 protein: CASSSTGTGNGYTF; CDR3 DNA: TGTGCCAGTAGTTCCACAGGGACAGGGAATGGCTACACCTTC
clone size: NA; V gene: TRBV4-2; D gene: NA; J gene: TRBJ2-7; CDR3 protein: CASSQVGEPYEQYF; CDR3 DNA: TGTGCCAGCAGCCAAGTAGGGGAACCCTACGAGCAGTACTTC
clone size: once; V gene: TRBV9; D gene: TRBD1; J gene: TRBJ1-2; CDR3 protein: CASSRGQGMHYGYTF; CDR3 DNA: TGTGCCAGCAGCAGAGGACAGGGGATGCACTATGGCTACACCTTC
clone size: NA; V gene: TRBV2; D gene: TRBD2; J gene: TRBJ2-1; CDR3 protein: CASSEQAGGYNEQFF; CDR3 DNA: TGTGCCAGCAGTGAACAAGCGGGGGGTTACAATGAGCAGTTCTTC
clone size: NA; V gene: TRBV11-2; D gene: NA; J gene: TRBJ2-5; CDR3 protein: CASSSGGRETQYF; CDR3 DNA: TGTGCCAGCAGCTCAGGGGGGAGAGAGACCCAGTACTTC
clone size: NA; V gene: TRBV5-1; D gene: NA; J gene: TRBJ2-7; CDR3 protein: CASSQPRGYEQYF; CDR3 DNA: TGCGCCAGCAGCCAACCACGGGGCTACGAGCAGTACTTC
clone size: NA; V gene: TRBV7-2; D gene: NA; J gene: TRBJ1-1; CDR3 protein: CASSLFSVLMNTEAFF; CDR3 DNA: TGTGCCAGCAGCTTATTTTCGGTACTCATGAACACTGAAGCTTTCTTT
clone size: NA; V gene: TRBV7-2; D gene: NA; J gene: TRBJ1-1; CDR3 protein: CASSQGGSRGWTEAFF; CDR3 DNA: TGTGCCAGCAGCCAAGGCGGGAGCAGGGGATGGACTGAAGCTTTCTTT
clone size: NA; V gene: TRBV4-1; D gene: NA; J gene: TRBJ2-1; CDR3 protein: CASSQDQRAGSSYNEQFF; CDR3 DNA: TGCGCCAGCAGCCAAGATCAGAGGGCGGGGAGCTCCTACAATGAGCAGTTCTTC
clone size: NA; V gene: TRBV2; D gene: TRBD1; J gene: TRBJ2-2; CDR3 protein: CASIGTGSSSGELFF; CDR3 DNA: TGTGCCAGCATTGGGACAGGGAGTAGTTCTGGGGAGCTGTTTTTT
clone size: NA; V gene: TRBV9; D gene: NA; J gene: TRBJ2-1; CDR3 protein: CASSVDLSSYNEQFF; CDR3 DNA: TGTGCCAGCAGCGTAGATCTGAGCTCCTACAATGAGCAGTTCTTC
clone size: NA; V gene: TRBV11-2; D gene: NA; J gene: TRBJ1-3; CDR3 protein: CASSFDPGNTIYF; CDR3 DNA: TGTGCCAGCAGCTTTGATCCAGGAAACACCATATATTTT
clone size: NA; V gene: TRBV9; D gene: NA; J gene: TRBJ2-5; CDR3 protein: CASSVEGRGETQYF; CDR3 DNA: TGTGCCAGCAGCGTAGAGGGCAGGGGAGAGACCCAGTACTTC